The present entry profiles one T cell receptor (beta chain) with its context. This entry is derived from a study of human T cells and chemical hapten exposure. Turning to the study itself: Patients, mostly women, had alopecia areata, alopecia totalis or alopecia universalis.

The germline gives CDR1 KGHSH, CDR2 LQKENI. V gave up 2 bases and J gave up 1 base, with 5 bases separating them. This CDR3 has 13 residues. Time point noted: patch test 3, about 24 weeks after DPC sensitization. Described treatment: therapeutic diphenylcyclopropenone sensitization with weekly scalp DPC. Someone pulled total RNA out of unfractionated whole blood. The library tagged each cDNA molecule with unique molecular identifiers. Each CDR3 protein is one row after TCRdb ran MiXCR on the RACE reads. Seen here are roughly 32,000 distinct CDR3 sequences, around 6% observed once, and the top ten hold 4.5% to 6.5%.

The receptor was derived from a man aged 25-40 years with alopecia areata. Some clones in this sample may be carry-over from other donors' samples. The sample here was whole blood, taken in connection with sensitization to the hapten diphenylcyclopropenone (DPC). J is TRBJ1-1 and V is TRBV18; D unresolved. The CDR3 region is CASSPGENTEAFF. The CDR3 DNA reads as TGTGCCAGCTCACCAGGGGAGAACACTGAAGCTTTCTTT.